One T cell receptor (beta chain) is described in this entry. What this receptor recognizes is not known. It has no much larger one-base neighbor in the sample; base qualities were not kept. Sequences SGHTA (CDR1) and FQGNSA (CDR2) are obtained from the germline V gene. Including the terminal cysteine and phenylalanine, the CDR3 comprises 18 residues. Only CDR3 DNA remains: 54 bases, in frame from the first base. V and J are trimmed by 2 bases and 3 bases, and the gene matches miss 8 bases of the junction. This entry comes from a study of OX40 agonist ivuxolimab in advanced cancers. As for the study more broadly: Ivuxolimab was a fully human IgG2 agonistic monoclonal antibody targeting the costimulatory receptor OX40 (CD134). Intravenous ivuxolimab was administered to patients every 2 weeks at six dose levels: 0.01, 0.1, 0.3, 1.5, 3 and 10 mg/kg. Among the roughly 50 dose-escalation patients, some 20 had hepatocellular carcinoma, about 15 melanoma, 9 renal cell carcinoma and 9 head and neck cancer. In the dose-escalation cohort, 65% to 85% of patients were male, and the mean age was roughly 56 years with a range of roughly 20 to 79. Patients were allowed to have had prior anti-PD-1, anti-PD-L1 or anti-CTLA-4 therapy, and around two fifths of the dose-escalation patients had been treated with checkpoint inhibitors. Three dose-escalation patients achieved partial responses, one with hepatocellular carcinoma and two with cutaneous melanoma. The purpose of peripheral TCRbeta sequencing was to test whether ivuxolimab changed TCR sequence diversity and led to clonal T-cell expansion. The paper reports the monotherapy dose-escalation portion (N of about 47 patients) of the phase I ivuxolimab trial.

General conclusions and limits of the study: Which antigens the clonally expanded peripheral T cells were specific for was not determined. At doses of 0.1 to 3.0 mg/kg, clonal expansion of both CD4+ and CD8+ T cells in blood was seen between baseline and week 6. In the 0.1-3.0 mg/kg groups, partial responders were among the patients with the lowest normalized peripheral clonal expansion, particularly in CD8+ T cells. After ivuxolimab, expanded clones were on average more numerous among CD8+ T cells than among CD4+ T cells. Low levels of normalized T-cell clonal expansion were also seen in some nonresponding patients.

The trial excluded patients who had a history of autoimmune disease or were on systemic immunosuppression. Peripheral blood for TCR sequencing was drawn from every dose cohort at baseline, at cycle 4 day 1 and at cycle 7 day 1. Samples were obtained from an open-label, multicenter, first-in-human phase I dose-escalation trial of ivuxolimab. The trial enrolled adults with locally advanced or metastatic head and neck squamous cell, hepatocellular, melanoma or renal cell carcinoma. Before TCR sequencing, CD4+ T cells and CD8+ T cells from peripheral blood were sorted into separate populations. Genomic DNA was extracted from sorted cells for sequencing of the TCRbeta CDR3 region. The immunoSEQ Assay was used for sequencing of TCRbeta CDR3 regions. The source is immuneACCESS, and TCRdb retained only in-frame sequences with V and J called. Part of the clones is not carried over; for the studies checked, unresolved V genes explain less than half of this, and the remainder is unexplained. The sample has 30,000 to 40,000 clones on record, 81% of them singletons. The leading ten clones occupy 15% to 20% of the sample.

The chain was built from TRBV7-2 and TRBJ2-2, with 11 junctional bases fitting TRBD2. This clonotype was obtained from an adult with an advanced solid tumor such as melanoma, head and neck, liver or kidney cancer. This specimen consisted of CD4+ or CD8+ T cells sorted from blood, obtained in a trial of the OX40 agonist ivuxolimab. In nucleotide form, the sequence is TGTGCCAGCAGCTTATCCCCAGTGACTAGCGGGGACACCGGGGAGCTGTTTTTT. This codes for CASSLSPVTSGDTGELFF. The variable domain in full, with residues beyond the CDR3 obtained from the reference TRBV7-2 and TRBJ2-2 genes, is GAGVSQSPSNKVTEKGKDVELRCDPISGHTALYWYRQSLGQGLEFLIYFQGNSAPDKSGLPSDRFSAERTGGSVSTLTIQRTQQEDSAVYLCASSLSPVTSGDTGELFFGEGSRLTVL.